Below, 10 T cell receptor beta chains from the same sample are listed, as sequenced in a study of follicular helper T cells after annual influenza vaccination. Produced via immunoSEQ multiplex PCR; TCRdb's table is partial and in-frame only. Counted here are around 10,000 clones, about 80% occurring once; the ten biggest clones make up around 0.86%. The time point was: 2014-2015 season, pre-vaccination. Sample: CXCR5- memory CD4+ T cells sorted from blood, taken on the day of influenza vaccination. The receptors shown here come from an adult who received the influenza vaccine.

This chain uses TRBV9 with TRBJ2-7, with 13 positions matching TRBD2. The CDR3 sequence is 15 residues long. Losses at the gene ends were 2 bases for V and 2 bases for J; bases not matched to a gene: 1. The germline CDR1 and CDR2 sequences are SGDLS and YYNGEE. The CDR3: CASSVGTSGTYEQYF. The CDR3 nucleotides are TGTGCCAGCAGCGTCGGGACTAGCGGGACCTACGAGCAGTACTTC.

The CDR3 sequence is CASSLRGAGNTIYF. The DNA for the CDR3 is TGTGCCAGCAGCTTAAGAGGGGCTGGAAACACCATATATTTT. The chain is built from TRBV7-2 and TRBJ1-3; perhaps TRBD1 as D (5 bases). The germline V and J ends were trimmed by 2 bases and 2 bases, with 7 bases remaining between them. Germline V gene lookup returns CDR1 SGHTA and CDR2 FQGNSA. The CDR3 contains 14 residues.

This chain uses TRBV25-1 with TRBJ1-1; D is unresolved. This CDR3 region has 18 residues. CDR1 is MGHDK, CDR2 SYGVNS, per germline. Trimming cost V 4 bases and J 1 base, with 22 bases left between them. The CDR3 sequence is CASSGLTTQPLTNTEAFF. The DNA for the CDR3 is TGTGCCAGCAGTGGGTTGACAACCCAACCACTCACGAACACTGAAGCTTTCTTT.

The chain's CDR3 is CASSTWGQGKTEAFF. Written as DNA, the CDR3 is TGTGCCAGTAGTACCTGGGGACAGGGGAAGACTGAAGCTTTCTTT. The gene calls are TRBV19 and TRBJ1-1, with 10 positions matching TRBD1. The junction had 7 bases not matched to a gene; V was cut back by 4 bases and J by 5 bases. The germline V gene has CDR1 LNHDA and CDR2 SQIVND (reference sequence). CDR3 length: 15 amino acids.

A note on this clone: One end of the junction does not line up with germline, which may come from a read error. This chain connects TRBV19 to TRBJ2-3; D is possibly TRBD1 (6 bases). Germline CDR1 reads LNHDA; CDR2 reads SQIVND (reference sequence). The CDR3 covers 14 residues. The chain's CDR3 is CASSKGGWADTQYF. The CDR3 DNA is TGTGCCAGCAGTAAAGGGGGATGGGCAGATACGCAGTATTTT.

The chain employs TRBV5-1 and TRBJ2-7; TRBD1 aligns across 8 bases. The CDR3 length is 15 residues. Germline V gene data show CDR1 as SGHRS and CDR2 as YFSETQ. V lost 4 bases to trimming and J lost 4 bases; unmatched junction nucleotides: 10. CDR3 sequence: CASSATFRGRYEQYF. CDR3 nucleotides: TGCGCCAGCAGCGCAACCTTCAGGGGGCGTTACGAGCAGTACTTC.

The V call is TRBV6-5, the J call TRBJ2-1, with 11 bases fitting TRBD2. The CDR3 extends over 14 amino acids. Germline V gene lookup returns CDR1 MNHEY and CDR2 SVGAGI. Trimming at V came to 6 bases and at J to 5 bases, leaving 3 bases not matched to a gene. The CDR3 bases are TGTGCCAGCAGGACTAGCGGGAATAACAATGAGCAGTTCTTC. Protein product: CASRTSGNNNEQFF.

This clone was observed a few times. DNA of the CDR3: TGTGCCAGCAGACCCCGGACAGGAGCGTCCTACGAGCAGTACTTC. Translating gives CASRPRTGASYEQYF. The chain employs TRBV28 and TRBJ2-7; 7 bases line up with TRBD1. With V trimmed by 6 bases and J by 1 base, 9 bases remained unmatched. CDR1 is MDHEN, CDR2 SYDVKM, per germline. This CDR3 contains 15 residues.

The rearrangement uses TRBV10-1 and TRBJ2-5; no firm D call. V was shortened by 9 bases and J by 4 bases, with 15 bases between the two germline ends. CDR1 is WNHNN, CDR2 SYGVQD, per germline (reference sequence). The CDR3 runs 13 residues. CDR3 residues: CARKSTDGETQYF. The CDR3 coding sequence is TGCGCCAGAAAATCGACCGACGGAGAGACCCAGTACTTC.

This clone was observed a few times. The rearrangement uses TRBV5-1 and TRBJ2-1; 8 nucleotides line up with TRBD1. Trimming cost V 2 bases and J 6 bases; bases outside gene matches: 4. CDR3 length: 14 residues. In germline, CDR1 is SGHRS, CDR2 YFSETQ. This CDR3 is CASSFQGALNEQFF. CDR3 bases: TGCGCCAGCAGCTTTCAGGGGGCGCTCAATGAGCAGTTCTTC. Supplemented by reference TRBV5-1 and TRBJ2-1, the full variable domain reads KAGVTQTPRYLIKTRGQQVTLSCSPISGHRSVSWYQQTPGQGLQFLFEYFSETQRNKGNFPGRFSGRQFSNSRSEMNVSTLELGDSALYLCASSFQGALNEQFFGPGTRLTVL.